The source of this TCR beta chain is a study of blood T cell repertoires in COVID-19. CDR1 KGHSH and CDR2 LQKENI come from the germline V gene. Trimming left V 3 bases short and J 0 bases short, with 18 bases between. The CDR3 contains 19 residues. Method: immunoSEQ multiplex PCR; TCRdb's copy keeps in-frame clones and lacks some. The sample yields under 250,000 clones, 65% to 90% seen once. This receptor was taken from a woman between 45 and 65 years old with acute COVID-19. Sequencing used PBMCs or T cells enriched from blood (not recorded which). This sequence joins TRBV18 and TRBJ2-6; D is unclear. The CDR3 DNA reads as TGTGCCAGCTCACCGTTTGAATCAGGTTTCCTCTCTGGGGCCAACGTCCTGACTTTC. Translated: CASSPFESGFLSGANVLTF.